These T cell receptor beta chains were read from a single sample in a study of control samples from healthy donors and cancer patients. Assay: immunoSEQ multiplex PCR; the TCRdb copy retains only in-frame clones and omits some. The sample carries some 82,000 clones, more than 65% recorded once. Sequenced sample: PBMCs. Receptor source: a man aged 55 to 70 with head and neck cancer. Each CDR3 is given with its conserved first and last residue. A D gene is named only where the DNA matches it firmly. Size is omitted from some rows. Given values are once, few, many or a class for expanded clones.

J | D | size | V | DNA | CDR3
TRBJ2-7 | . | . | TRBV27 | TGTGCCAGCAGTTTACGGAGGGGCTTCTACGAGCAGTACTTC | CASSLRRGFYEQYF
TRBJ2-5 | . | . | TRBV2 | TGTGCCAGCAAGGGGGGAGGGGCGGCCCAAGAGACCCAGTACTTC | CASKGGGAAQETQYF
TRBJ2-7 | TRBD2 | . | TRBV5-1 | TGCGCCAGCAGCCCTGGGACTAGCGGGAGGGTGTACGAGCAGTACTTC | CASSPGTSGRVYEQYF
TRBJ1-4 | TRBD1 | . | TRBV27 | TGTGCCAGCAGTTCCCTACAGGGGGGGAATGAAAAACTGTTTTTT | CASSSLQGGNEKLFF
TRBJ1-6 | . | . | TRBV6-1 | TGTGCCAGCAGTGAATCTTACTCCTATAATTCACCCCTCCACTTT | CASSESYSYNSPLHF
TRBJ1-1 | . | once | TRBV27 | TGTGCCAGCAGTTTTTCCGTAGCAGGGAACACTGAAGCTTTCTTT | CASSFSVAGNTEAFF
TRBJ1-2 | TRBD1 | . | TRBV27 | TGTGCCAGCAGTCAGGCAATGGGGACAGGGGGCGGGGGCTACACCTTC | CASSQAMGTGGGGYTF
TRBJ2-5 | TRBD2 | . | TRBV18 | TGTGCCAGCTCACCTGGACTAGTAGAAGAGACCCAGTACTTC | CASSPGLVEETQYF
TRBJ2-7 | . | . | TRBV5-4 | TGTGCCAGCAGCTTGGCTGGGGCTAGCGCCTACGAGCAGTACTTC | CASSLAGASAYEQYF
TRBJ2-5 | TRBD2 | few | TRBV28 | TGTGCCAGCAGTTCCTCCGGGACTAGTTTGGGCCAGTACTTC | CASSSSGTSLGQYF
TRBJ1-1 | . | few | TRBV27 | TGTGCCAGCAGTGTGTCCCTATCAGGGGTGACTGAAGCTTTCTTT | CASSVSLSGVTEAFF
TRBJ2-2 | TRBD2 | . | TRBV9 | TGTGCCAGCAGCGTAGCTCCCCCTTGGACTAGCTCAAACACCGGGGAGCTGTTTTTT | CASSVAPPWTSSNTGELFF
TRBJ2-6 | . | . | TRBV27 | TGTGCCAGCAGTTTATGGGGCTCTGGGGCCAACGTCCTGACTTTC | CASSLWGSGANVLTF
TRBJ1-5 | . | once | TRBV18 | TGTGCCAGCTCACCAGCCGATCAGCCCCAGCATTTT | CASSPADQPQHF
TRBJ2-3 | . | . | TRBV25-1 | TGTGCCAGCAGTGGCCCCCGCGTCACAGATACGCAGTATTTT | CASSGPRVTDTQYF
TRBJ2-2 | TRBD1 | . | TRBV5-1 | TGCGCCAGCAGCCTGACAGGGCCGAACACCGGGGAGCTGTTTTTT | CASSLTGPNTGELFF
TRBJ2-7 | . | . | TRBV28 | TGTGCCAGCAGTCCCTCGGCCTACGAGCAGTACTTC | CASSPSAYEQYF
TRBJ1-5 | . | once | TRBV4-2 | TGTGCCAGCAGCCGTCACACGGGGACGGTTGATCAGCCCCAGCATTTT | CASSRHTGTVDQPQHF
TRBJ2-7 | TRBD2 | . | TRBV10-1 | TGCGCCGGGGAGGAGACTAGCAGTTACGAGCAGTACTTC | CAGEETSSYEQYF
TRBJ2-3 | . | . | TRBV5-6 | TGTGCCAGCAGCATACAGGGTCCAGAGACGCAGTATTTT | CASSIQGPETQYF
TRBJ2-3 | . | once | TRBV5-1 | TGCGCCAGCAGCCTGGGTAGGAGCACAGATACGCAGTATTTT | CASSLGRSTDTQYF
TRBJ1-2 | . | . | TRBV3-1/TRBV3-2 | TGTGCCAGCAGGGATGGTGGACTCAGGGGCTCGGGCTACACCTTC | CASRDGGLRGSGYTF
TRBJ1-1 | . | . | TRBV28 | TGTGCCAGCAGTGTAACGGACAGGAACACTGAAGCTTTCTTT | CASSVTDRNTEAFF
TRBJ2-1 | TRBD2 | . | TRBV18 | TGTGCCAGCTCACGCCTACTAGCGGGAGGGCCGGGTGAGCAGTTCTTC | CASSRLLAGGPGEQFF
TRBJ2-5 | . | . | TRBV14 | TGTGCCAGCAGCCAAAGTGGTGAGACCCAGTACTTC | CASSQSGETQYF